Listed here are 28 T cell receptor beta chains from one sample, sequenced in a study of CD8 T cells in ankylosing spondylitis. No antigens are known for them. Overall study results and limits: Apparently characteristic of ankylosing spondylitis blood was a TCR beta motif (roughly eight highly homologous variants).

Each CDR3 protein is one row after TCRdb ran MiXCR on the 5' RACE reads. Of around 890,000 distinct CDR3 sequences detected, about 11% appear once; the ten largest clones hold around 0.51%. Sequencing was carried out using blood, either unsorted or a sorted T cell fraction (not recorded which). Receptors were obtained from a male donor with ankylosing spondylitis.

The gene calls are TRBV24-1 and TRBJ2-3; D call uncertain. Germline loops: CDR1 KGHDR, CDR2 SFDVKD. V lost 3 bases, J lost 8 bases, and 11 bases lay in between. CDR3 size: 13 residues. In DNA, the CDR3 is TGTGCCACCAGTGATGTAGTTTCTCCTACGCAGTATTTT. It encodes CATSDVVSPTQYF.

This clonotype was recorded a few times. The chain employs TRBV10-3 and TRBJ2-3; 9 nucleotides agree with TRBD2. Per the germline V gene, CDR1 is ENHRY and CDR2 is SYGVKD. This CDR3 comprises 15 residues. V shed 3 bases, J shed 1 base, and the junction held 2 bases outside the gene matches. The CDR3 spells CAISDSSGGTDTQYF. The CDR3 bases are TGTGCCATCAGTGACTCTAGCGGGGGCACAGATACGCAGTATTTT.

This clonotype was observed a few times. The chain has TRBV2 and TRBJ2-7, with D perhaps matching TRBD2 (6 bases). The V and J ends lost 1 base and 1 base respectively, with 17 bases between them. The CDR3 is 17 residues long. CDR1 and CDR2 (germline): SNHLY, FYNNEI. CDR3: CASSEDLGPRESYEQYF. The CDR3 region has the DNA TGTGCCAGCAGTGAAGACCTCGGTCCGCGGGAATCCTACGAGCAGTACTTC.

This clonotype was found a few times. This rearrangement joins TRBV12-3 or TRBV12-4 to TRBJ1-5; possibly TRBD1 for D (6 bases). This CDR3 region has 15 residues. Trimming cost V 4 bases and J 2 bases, with 12 bases left between them. DNA of the CDR3: TGTGCCAGCAGTTCTTACAGGGATCGCAATCAGCCCCAGCATTTT. It yields the protein CASSSYRDRNQPQHF.

This clonotype showed up just once. The gene calls are TRBV15 and TRBJ1-3; tentative D call: TRBD1 (6 bases). This CDR3 comprises 13 residues. V was pared by 7 bases and J by 7 bases, with 14 bases between. Germline V gives CDR1 LNHNV, CDR2 YYDKDF (reference sequence). CDR3 amino acids: CATTLQGTNTIYF. The CDR3 DNA is TGTGCCACCACGTTACAGGGTACGAACACCATATATTTT.

The chain is built from TRBV20-1 and TRBJ1-4, with 8 bases lining up with TRBD1. The CDR3 extends over 12 amino acids. V lost 5 bases and J lost 13; bases outside the gene matches: 9. Germline values: CDR1 DFQATT, CDR2 SNEGSKA (reference sequence). The CDR3 DNA is TGCAGTGCTCCGGACAGGGAAAGAAGACTGTTTTTT. As protein: CSAPDRERRLFF.

This clonotype came up a few times. The chain links TRBV21-1 to TRBJ2-7. TRBV21-1 counts as a pseudogene. CDR3 length: 14 residues. DNA of the CDR3: TGTGCCAGCAGCAAAGGACAGGAGCCCTACGAGCAGTACTTC. Its translation is CASSKGQEPYEQYF.

The V and J genes are TRBV20-1 and TRBJ1-5, with 7 bases lining up with TRBD1. V lost 0 bases to trimming and J lost 4 bases; unmatched junction nucleotides: 6. Germline CDR1 DFQATT, CDR2 SNEGSKA (reference sequence). This CDR3 is 15 amino acids long. This chain's CDR3 is CSAREVRDRNQPQHF. The DNA of the CDR3 is TGCAGTGCTAGAGAAGTACGGGACAGAAATCAGCCCCAGCATTTT.

This sequence joins TRBV29-1 and TRBJ2-2; D unresolved. CDR3 length equals 14 residues. V lost 7 bases to trimming and J lost 0 bases, with 12 bases between them. Germline V gives CDR1 SQVTM, CDR2 ANQGSEA. The DNA of the CDR3 is TGCAGCGGGACGACGAAAGCGAACACCGGGGAGCTGTTTTTT. It translates to CSGTTKANTGELFF.

The chain couples TRBV9 to TRBJ2-6, with 11 bases fitting TRBD1. V dropped 3 bases and J dropped 0; count of bases not matched to a gene: 2. Germline assignment: CDR1 SGDLS and CDR2 YYNGEE. CDR3 size: 17 residues. Written as DNA, the CDR3 is TGTGCCAGCAGCGCCGGGACAGGGGGCTCTGGGGCCAACGTCCTGACTTTC. It yields the protein CASSAGTGGSGANVLTF.

This clonotype was picked up a small number of times. The chain is built from TRBV7-2 and TRBJ1-1, with 7 bases aligning to TRBD1. This CDR3 contains 16 residues. The J segment lost 5 bases and the V segment lost 1 base, leaving 10 bases of the junction unmatched. The V gene's germline CDR1 is SGHTA and CDR2 FQGNSA. CDR3 loop: CASSLDLPGGGTEAFF. The CDR3 region has the DNA TGTGCCAGCAGCTTAGACCTCCCAGGGGGAGGTACTGAAGCTTTCTTT.

This chain uses TRBV20-1 with TRBJ1-5; 10 bases fit TRBD1. Germline V gives CDR1 DFQATT, CDR2 SNEGSKA (reference sequence). There are 14 residues in the CDR3. CDR3 in amino acids: CNSGTGVFGQPQHF. CDR3 DNA: TGCAATTCCGGGACAGGGGTTTTCGGACAGCCCCAGCATTTT.

This chain links TRBV18 with TRBJ1-4; TRBD1 matches at 7 bases. Losses at the gene ends were 3 bases for V and 5 bases for J; bases not matched to a gene: 3. This CDR3 has 14 amino acids. Germline V gene lookup returns CDR1 KGHSH and CDR2 LQKENI. The CDR3 nucleotides are TGTGCCAGCTCACCTGGGACAGTAAATGAAAAACTGTTTTTT. It yields the protein CASSPGTVNEKLFF.

This chain links TRBV5-1 with TRBJ2-5; TRBD1 might be the D (5 bases). The CDR3 is made up of 16 amino acids. Trimming left V 0 bases short and J 2 bases short, with 14 bases between. Germline CDR1 SGHRS, CDR2 YFSETQ. In DNA form, the CDR3 reads TGCGCCAGCAGCTTGGTCCCTTCGGCAGGGCAAGAGACCCAGTACTTC. Protein sequence: CASSLVPSAGQETQYF.

This clonotype was observed a few times. The chain is built from TRBV12-3 or TRBV12-4 and TRBJ2-4; 9 bases match TRBD2. V was pared by 7 bases and J by 3 bases, with 4 bases of the junction left unmatched. CDR3 size: 14 residues. CDR3 region: CASNSRGGKNIQYF. The CDR3 nucleotides are TGTGCCAGCAACTCGCGGGGGGGCAAAAACATTCAGTACTTC.

The J gene is TRBJ2-1, the V gene TRBV5-4; a possible D gene is TRBD1 (6 bases). Germline V lookup: CDR1 SGHNT, CDR2 YYREEE (reference sequence). The CDR3 has 16 residues. Between the trimmed V and J ends, which lost 0 bases and 5 bases, there was a span of 15 bases. The DNA of the CDR3 is TGTGCCAGCAGCTTGGATGGGGGCGTTTTCGACAATGAGCAGTTCTTC. It is translated as CASSLDGGVFDNEQFF.

This clonotype has ten or more counts. This chain joins TRBV20-1 and TRBJ1-1; TRBD1 aligns across 10 bases. Germline CDR1 and CDR2: DFQATT and SNEGSKA (reference sequence). This CDR3 comprises 13 residues. Trimming took 5 bases from V and 3 from J; bases not matched to a gene: 3. CDR3 DNA: TGCAGTGCTGGAGGGACAGGGGACACTGAAGCTTTCTTT. This translates into CSAGGTGDTEAFF.

This clonotype was counted between two and nine times. The CDR3 DNA follows: TGTGCCAGCAGCGTAGCCCCACAGCTGAACACTGAAGCTTTCTTT. It encodes CASSVAPQLNTEAFF. The chain carries TRBV9 and TRBJ1-1; D not resolved. The V end lost 0 bases, the J end lost 0 bases, and 9 bases lay between the germline ends. Germline values: CDR1 SGDLS, CDR2 YYNGEE. The CDR3 has 15 amino acids.

This clonotype was picked up a small number of times. V is TRBV9 and J is TRBJ2-2; the D gene is possibly TRBD2 (7 bases). CDR3 length: 14 amino acids. The V end was cut by 3 bases, the J end by 5 bases, with 11 bases between. CDR1 SGDLS and CDR2 YYNGEE come from the germline V gene. CDR3 region: CASSAKGGTGELFF. CDR3 DNA sequence: TGTGCCAGCAGCGCAAAGGGGGGGACCGGGGAGCTGTTTTTT.

This clonotype was observed many times. The CDR3 protein is CASSIGGGQETQYF. The CDR3, as DNA: TGTGCCAGCAGCATCGGGGGGGGCCAAGAGACCCAGTACTTC. This chain uses TRBV7-2 with TRBJ2-5; the match to TRBD2 covers 8 bases. The ends lost 5 bases at V and 1 base at J; junction bases unmatched: 3. Germline CDR1 and CDR2: SGHTA and FQGNSA. CDR3 length equals 14 residues.

This clonotype was picked up a small number of times. The chain employs TRBV7-2 and TRBJ1-2; possibly TRBD1 for D (5 bases). Germline lookup yields CDR1 SGHTA and CDR2 FQGNSA. The CDR3 runs 17 residues. Trimming removed 2 bases at V and 2 bases at J, with 18 bases between. The CDR3 protein is CASSLSSGYGTNYGYTF. The CDR3 region has the DNA TGTGCCAGCAGCTTATCGTCAGGGTATGGAACAAACTATGGCTACACCTTC.

The rearrangement joins TRBV6-1 to TRBJ1-6; a possible D gene is TRBD1 (6 bases). The CDR3 runs 13 residues. Germline assignment: CDR1 MNHNS and CDR2 SASEGT. Trimming pared 3 bases from V and 8 bases from J, leaving 8 bases between. CDR3 loop: CASSDRGDSPLHF. As DNA, the CDR3 is TGTGCCAGCAGTGACAGGGGAGATTCACCCCTCCACTTT.

The genes are TRBV5-1 and TRBJ2-3, with 12 nucleotides matching TRBD1. The CDR3 totals 16 residues. The J segment lost 4 bases and the V segment lost 3 bases, leaving 6 bases of the junction unmatched. CDR1 is SGHRS, CDR2 YFSETQ, per germline. CDR3 region: CASSWGDRGPADTQYF. The CDR3 DNA reads as TGCGCCAGCAGCTGGGGGGACAGGGGGCCGGCAGATACGCAGTATTTT.

This clonotype occurred a few times. The genes are TRBV5-1 and TRBJ2-7; possible D gene TRBD2, 6 bases. V was shortened by 4 bases and J by 7 bases, with 18 bases between the two germline ends. The CDR3 consists of 14 residues. Germline CDR1 and CDR2: SGHRS and YFSETQ. CDR3 DNA sequence: TGCGCCAGCAGCCCCCGGGACTGGGTATCGGAGCAGTACTTC. This encodes CASSPRDWVSEQYF.

This chain uses TRBV5-1 with TRBJ2-3, with D unresolved. Deletions cut 3 bases from V and 8 bases from J, with 10 bases between. The CDR3 consists of 12 residues. Germline values: CDR1 SGHRS, CDR2 YFSETQ. CDR3 residues: CASSSPTGTQYF. CDR3 nucleotide sequence: TGCGCCAGCAGCTCCCCGACGGGTACGCAGTATTTT. The variable domain in full, completed from reference TRBV5-1 and TRBJ2-3, reads KAGVTQTPRYLIKTRGQQVTLSCSPISGHRSVSWYQQTPGQGLQFLFEYFSETQRNKGNFPGRFSGRQFSNSRSEMNVSTLELGDSALYLCASSSPTGTQYFGPGTRLTVL.

This rearrangement joins TRBV21-1 to TRBJ1-1. TRBV21-1 constitutes a pseudogene. The CDR3 length is 13 residues. The CDR3 reads CASSKDKGTEAFF. In nucleotides, the CDR3 is TGTGCCAGCAGCAAAGACAAGGGCACTGAAGCTTTCTTT.

The chain couples TRBV7-9 to TRBJ1-1; D call uncertain. Per germline, CDR1 SEHNR and CDR2 FQNEAQ (reference sequence). V was clipped by 2 bases and J by 1 base, with 17 bases between them. The CDR3 length is 17 residues. The CDR3 bases are TGTGCCAGCAGCTTATCCCCTTTACTGGCTTCGAACACTGAAGCTTTCTTT. Translating gives CASSLSPLLASNTEAFF.

Here the CDR3 DNA reads TGTGCCAGCAGCTTAGATGGGGAGTACACTGAAGCTTTCTTT. Protein sequence: CASSLDGEYTEAFF. V usage is TRBV7-9 and J usage is TRBJ1-1; D unclear. Trimming removed 1 base at V and 3 bases at J, with 9 bases between. The CDR3 spans 14 residues. Germline V lookup: CDR1 SEHNR, CDR2 FQNEAQ (reference sequence).